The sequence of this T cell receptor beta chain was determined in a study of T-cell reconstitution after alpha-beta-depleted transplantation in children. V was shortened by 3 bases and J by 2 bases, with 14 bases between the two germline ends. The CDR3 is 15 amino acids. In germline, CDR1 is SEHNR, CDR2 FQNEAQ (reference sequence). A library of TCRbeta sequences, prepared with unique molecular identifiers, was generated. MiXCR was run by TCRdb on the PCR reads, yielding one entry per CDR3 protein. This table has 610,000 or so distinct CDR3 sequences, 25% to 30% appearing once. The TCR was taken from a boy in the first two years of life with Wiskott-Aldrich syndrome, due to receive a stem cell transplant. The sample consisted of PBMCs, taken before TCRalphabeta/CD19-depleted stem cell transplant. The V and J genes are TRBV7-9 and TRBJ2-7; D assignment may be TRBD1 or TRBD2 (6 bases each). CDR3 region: CASSLERGATYEQYF. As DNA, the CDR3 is TGTGCCAGCAGCTTGGAGAGGGGGGCCACCTACGAGCAGTACTTC.